The 3 T cell receptor beta chains listed next were all sequenced from one sample in a study of T cell clonality in common variable immunodeficiency. Sequenced by immunoSEQ multiplex PCR; TCRdb stores in-frame clones only, minus some. The sample offers fewer than 70,000 clones and no singletons, the top ten holding around 1.6%. The specimen sequenced was peripheral blood mononuclear cells. The receptors shown here come from a person aged 18 to 75 in good health.

This clone was detected many times. The DNA ends 3 residues before the CDR3 does, and the rest of the CDR3 is filled in from the germline J gene. The genes are TRBV2 and TRBJ2-2; 8 nucleotides line up with TRBD2. Germline-derived CDR1 and CDR2 are SNHLY and FYNNEI. CDR3 size: 14 residues. With 6 bases clipped from V and 6 bases from J, the junction kept 6 bases outside the gene matches. CDR3: CASRGTRGSGELFF. CDR3 DNA (partial): TGTGCCAGCAGAGGGACTAGGGGATCCGGGGAG. The full variable domain, its missing parts supplied by reference TRBV2 and TRBJ2-2, is EPEVTQTPSHQVTQMGQEVILRCVPISNHLYFYWYRQILGQKVEFLVSFYNNEISEKSEIFDDQFSVERPDGSNFTLKIRSTKLEDSAMYFCASRGTRGSGELFFGEGSRLTVL.

This clone was detected ten times or more. The observed sequence ends 3 residues before the CDR3 terminus, with the missing tail filled in from the germline J gene. V and J are TRBV20-1 and TRBJ2-7, with D tentatively TRBD2 (6 bases). CDR1 is DFQATT and CDR2 is SNEGSKA in the germline V gene (reference sequence). The V end was cut by 1 base, the J end by 3 bases, with 25 bases between. The CDR3 runs to 18 residues. The CDR3 DNA, read in part, is TGCAGTGCTAGAGTCGGGCGGGACTCGATTATCCCTATCTACGAG. This translates into CSARVGRDSIIPIYE. The full CDR3 reads CSARVGRDSIIPIYEQYF.

At least ten counts were recorded for this clone. The CDR3 end is not reached by the read, which stops 3 residues before it; the germline J gene fills it in. This chain connects TRBV6-2 or TRBV6-3 to TRBJ2-4; maybe TRBD1 (6 bases). The CDR3 length is 11 residues. The germline V gene has CDR1 MNHEY and CDR2 SVGEGT. Incomplete CDR3 DNA: TGTGCCAGCAGAACAGGGTACGTT. Its protein product is CASRTGYV. The full CDR3 protein is CASRTGYVQYF.